This entry lists 31 T cell receptor beta chains sequenced from one sample in a study of control samples from healthy donors and cancer patients (TCRdb year 2020). Library method: the immunoSEQ multiplex PCR assay. TCRdb took this table from immuneACCESS and kept in-frame rearrangements with V and J called. Such tables lack part of the clones; where checked against another copy, unresolved V genes explain under half of the gap, and the rest is unexplained. This sample gives about 130,000 clones in total; about 92% of them show up just once. Under 0.7% of the sample lies in the top ten. Sequencing was done on a sample of PBMCs. The receptors derive from an elderly man with head and neck cancer.

The chain recombines TRBV10-3 with TRBJ1-2; D gene ambiguous. The CDR3 consists of 12 residues. The V gene's germline CDR1 is ENHRY and CDR2 SYGVKD. Between the trimmed V and J ends, which lost 6 bases and 4 bases, there was a span of 9 bases. CDR3: CAISGESYGYTF. For the CDR3, the DNA is TGTGCCATCAGCGGTGAGAGCTATGGCTACACCTTC.

This sequence joins TRBV11-3 and TRBJ2-2; D is unresolved. This CDR3 has 15 residues. The V and J ends lost 5 bases and 0 bases respectively, with 10 bases between them. The V gene's germline CDR1 is SGHNT and CDR2 YENEEA. DNA of the CDR3: TGTGCCAGCAGCCCCGGCAACGCGAACACCGGGGAGCTGTTTTTT. As protein: CASSPGNANTGELFF.

The chain joins TRBV7-2 to TRBJ1-6; D gene uncertain. There are 12 residues in the CDR3. The germline V and J ends were trimmed by 5 bases and 7 bases, with 6 bases remaining between them. Germline V gene data show CDR1 as SGHTA and CDR2 as FQGNSA. CDR3 nucleotides: TGTGCCAGCAGCACCGGGAATTCACCCCTCCACTTT. Protein product: CASSTGNSPLHF.

The chain joins TRBV11-2 to TRBJ2-1; TRBD1 matches at 11 bases. The V gene end was trimmed by 4 bases and the J gene end by 8 bases; junction bases not matched to a gene: 7. This CDR3 is built from 15 residues. Germline V gene sequence: CDR1 SGHAT, CDR2 FQNNGV. The DNA of the CDR3 is TGTGCCAGCAGCTCAGAAGGACAGGGGGCGTATGAGCAGTTCTTC. It is translated as CASSSEGQGAYEQFF.

The rearrangement links TRBV6-5 to TRBJ1-2, with D maybe TRBD1 (6 bases). CDR1 and CDR2 from the germline V gene are MNHEY and SVGAGI. The CDR3 totals 11 residues. The germline V and J ends were trimmed by 10 bases and 5 bases, with 11 bases remaining between them. Here the CDR3 DNA reads TGTGCCACACAAGGGGGGTATGGCTACACCTTC. Translated: CATQGGYGYTF.

This clone was seen just once. The rearrangement uses TRBV12-5 and TRBJ1-5; D is unresolved. This CDR3 contains 12 residues. Germline V gives CDR1 LGHNT, CDR2 FRNRAP. Trimming cost V 3 bases and J 5 bases, with 5 bases left between them. DNA of the CDR3: TGTGCTAGTGGTTTCCCACATCAGCCCCAGCATTTT. Protein sequence: CASGFPHQPQHF.

The chain employs TRBV5-5 and TRBJ2-7; TRBD1 agrees at 7 bases. This CDR3 region has 14 residues. The J segment lost 0 bases and the V segment lost 3 bases, leaving 3 bases of the junction unmatched. CDR1 is SGHKS and CDR2 is YYEKEE in the germline V gene (reference sequence). CDR3: CASSWGQSSYEQYF. Here the CDR3 DNA reads TGTGCCAGCAGCTGGGGACAGAGCTCCTACGAGCAGTACTTC.

The J gene is TRBJ2-7, the V gene TRBV7-6; no definite D call. Germline CDR1 SGHVS, CDR2 FNYEAQ. The CDR3 length is 17 residues. With 2 bases removed from V and 4 bases from J, the gap between germline ends came to 21 bases. The CDR3: CASSLYPRSSVLYEQYF. In DNA form, the CDR3 reads TGTGCCAGCAGCTTATACCCCCGCTCCTCAGTATTATACGAGCAGTACTTC.

V usage is TRBV19 and J usage is TRBJ1-2; 11 bases are shared with TRBD1. The germline V gene encodes CDR1 LNHDA and CDR2 SQIVND (reference sequence). The CDR3 loop spans 15 amino acids. V lost 5 bases to trimming and J lost 8 bases; unmatched junction nucleotides: 10. CDR3 nucleotides: TGTGCCAGTAGTGCGGGACAGGGGGTACTAGGCGGCTACACCTTC. The encoded protein is CASSAGQGVLGGYTF. Based on the CDR3 plus reference TRBV19 and TRBJ1-2, the full variable domain is DGGITQSPKYLFRKEGQNVTLSCEQNLNHDAMYWYRQDPGQGLRLIYYSQIVNDFQKGDIAEGYSVSREKKESFPLTVTSAQKNPTAFYLCASSAGQGVLGGYTFGSGTRLTVV.

This sequence joins TRBV5-1 and TRBJ2-2; TRBD2 agrees at 7 bases. The CDR3 length is 16 residues. Germline V lookup: CDR1 SGHRS, CDR2 YFSETQ. V shed 4 bases, J shed 0 bases, and the junction held 6 bases outside the gene matches. CDR3 residues: CASSPLLASNTGELFF. CDR3 bases: TGCGCCAGCAGCCCCCTACTAGCGTCGAACACCGGGGAGCTGTTTTTT.

The genes are TRBV27 and TRBJ2-7; D is possibly TRBD1 (6 bases). V was clipped by 1 base and J by 4 bases, with 14 bases between them. This CDR3 spans 15 amino acids. Germline loops: CDR1 MNHEY, CDR2 SMNVEV (reference sequence). The CDR3 DNA is TGTGCCAGCAGTTTATTGGACAGTTCCCTTTACGAGCAGTACTTC. It specifies CASSLLDSSLYEQYF.

This clone has only a few counts. This sequence joins TRBV30 and TRBJ1-1, with 10 bases lining up with TRBD1. The CDR3 consists of 14 residues. After removal of 2 bases from V and 5 bases from J, the junction contained 5 bases not matched to a gene. Germline values: CDR1 GTSNPN, CDR2 SVGIG (reference sequence). As DNA, the CDR3 is TGTGCCTGGAGTAGGACAGGGGGGTTAACTGAAGCTTTCTTT. Translated: CAWSRTGGLTEAFF.

The chain carries TRBV5-1 and TRBJ2-1; D not certain. Germline V gene lookup returns CDR1 SGHRS and CDR2 YFSETQ. Trimming cost V 1 base and J 5 bases, with 4 bases left between them. The CDR3 extends over 12 amino acids. The CDR3 sequence: CASSLRNNEQFF. The CDR3 nucleotides read TGCGCCAGCAGCTTGAGGAACAATGAGCAGTTCTTC.

This chain joins TRBV6-5 and TRBJ2-2; D is possibly TRBD2 (5 bases). V lost 7 bases and J 7 bases, leaving 19 bases between the germline ends. Germline V gene data show CDR1 as MNHEY and CDR2 as SVGAGI. The CDR3 spans 15 residues. The CDR3 DNA reads as TGTGCCAGCATTCCACGACCCATCGGAGGCGGGGAGCTGTTTTTT. Translated, it gives CASIPRPIGGGELFF.

The chain is built from TRBV2 and TRBJ1-3, with D perhaps TRBD1 (6 bases). Between the trimmed V and J ends, which lost 6 bases and 1 base, there was a span of 10 bases. Germline loops: CDR1 SNHLY, CDR2 FYNNEI. This CDR3 has 14 residues. Here the CDR3 reads CASSAGQSGNTIYF. In DNA, the CDR3 is TGTGCCAGCAGCGCCGGACAGTCTGGAAACACCATATATTTT. Variable domain in full (rest from reference TRBV2 and TRBJ1-3): EPEVTQTPSHQVTQMGQEVILRCVPISNHLYFYWYRQILGQKVEFLVSFYNNEISEKSEIFDDQFSVERPDGSNFTLKIRSTKLEDSAMYFCASSAGQSGNTIYFGEGSWLTVV.

This chain joins TRBV19 and TRBJ2-7, with D possibly matching TRBD2 (6 bases). The CDR3 is 13 residues long. CDR1 is LNHDA and CDR2 is SQIVND in the germline V gene (reference sequence). V was pared by 10 bases and J by 4 bases, with 17 bases between. CDR3 loop: CATGGTSFYEQYF. For the CDR3, the DNA is TGTGCCACCGGCGGGACTTCTTTTTACGAGCAGTACTTC. The entire variable domain, with the rest obtained from reference TRBV19 and TRBJ2-7, is as follows: DGGITQSPKYLFRKEGQNVTLSCEQNLNHDAMYWYRQDPGQGLRLIYYSQIVNDFQKGDIAEGYSVSREKKESFPLTVTSAQKNPTAFYLCATGGTSFYEQYFGPGTRLTVT.

The chain combines TRBV27 with TRBJ2-7; no clear D gene. V was trimmed by 5 bases and J by 4 bases, leaving 9 bases between them. The CDR3 covers 12 residues. CDR1 is MNHEY, CDR2 SMNVEV, per germline (reference sequence). The CDR3 is CASSLNRYEQYF. As DNA, the CDR3 is TGTGCCAGCAGTCTTAATCGATACGAGCAGTACTTC.

The gene calls are TRBV7-2 and TRBJ2-5; 9 bases line up with TRBD1. The germline CDR1 and CDR2 sequences are SGHTA and FQGNSA. The J segment lost 6 bases and the V segment lost 4 bases, leaving 6 bases of the junction unmatched. CDR3 length equals 14 residues. The CDR3 sequence is CASSSGTGIQTQYF. CDR3 DNA: TGTGCCAGCAGCTCCGGGACAGGGATACAGACCCAGTACTTC.

This rearrangement joins TRBV4-1 to TRBJ1-1, with D possibly matching TRBD1 (6 bases). V dropped 3 bases and J dropped 8 bases, with 10 bases sitting between them. Germline V gives CDR1 MGHRA, CDR2 YSYEKL. This CDR3 spans 12 amino acids. The CDR3 here is CASSQTGTEAFF. CDR3 DNA: TGCGCCAGCAGCCAGACCGGGACAGAAGCTTTCTTT.

The rearrangement joins TRBV9 to TRBJ2-7; a weak D match, TRBD2 (6 bases). Trimming left V 0 bases short and J 4 bases short, with 11 bases between. There are 14 residues in the CDR3. Looked up from germline, CDR1 is SGDLS and CDR2 is YYNGEE. The CDR3 bases are TGTGCCAGCAGCGTAGGCGCTAGCGCTTACGAGCAGTACTTC. This translates into CASSVGASAYEQYF.

This chain uses TRBV10-3 with TRBJ2-5; 7 bases match TRBD2. The ends lost 7 bases at V and 1 base at J; junction bases unmatched: 3. This CDR3 region has 13 residues. Germline V gene sequence: CDR1 ENHRY, CDR2 SYGVKD. The CDR3 region is CAIMGGGQETQYF. The CDR3 nucleotides are TGTGCCATCATGGGGGGGGGCCAAGAGACCCAGTACTTC.

The chain joins TRBV27 to TRBJ2-7, with D possibly TRBD2 on 6 matching bases. This CDR3 is built from 15 residues. The germline gives CDR1 MNHEY, CDR2 SMNVEV (reference sequence). The V end was cut by 3 bases, the J end by 7 bases, with 19 bases between. The CDR3 is CASSFGVGGAGEQYF. CDR3 coding DNA: TGTGCCAGCAGTTTTGGTGTCGGAGGGGCGGGGGAGCAGTACTTC.

The CDR3: CASSENIGGLAETQYF. Written as DNA, the CDR3 is TGCGCCAGCAGCGAGAACATAGGGGGCCTGGCAGAGACCCAGTACTTC. The genes are TRBV5-1 and TRBJ2-5; the match to TRBD1 covers 7 bases. This CDR3 region has 16 residues. Germline CDR1 and CDR2: SGHRS and YFSETQ. With V trimmed by 4 bases and J by 4 bases, 13 bases remained unmatched.

The gene calls are TRBV2 and TRBJ2-1; tentative D call: TRBD2 (6 bases). Germline-derived CDR1 and CDR2 are SNHLY and FYNNEI. CDR3 length: 14 residues. Trimming took off 4 bases at V and 6 bases at J, with 13 bases between the two ends. CDR3 protein: CASSVRDFGNEQFF. CDR3 nucleotides: TGTGCCAGCAGTGTTCGGGACTTCGGCAATGAGCAGTTCTTC.

This clone has a single count. The chain links TRBV19 to TRBJ1-5; D is unclear. Per the germline V gene, CDR1 is LNHDA and CDR2 is SQIVND (reference sequence). This CDR3 comprises 14 residues. V lost 6 bases and J 7 bases, leaving 16 bases between the germline ends. CDR3 DNA sequence: TGTGCCAGTAGCGGGCCCGGGGAGAGCCAGCCCCAGCATTTT. The encoded protein is CASSGPGESQPQHF.

The gene calls are TRBV5-1 and TRBJ1-1, with D perhaps matching TRBD1 (6 bases). V lost 4 bases to trimming and J lost 1 base, with 14 bases between them. This CDR3 comprises 15 residues. Germline V CDR1 and CDR2: SGHRS, YFSETQ. CDR3 sequence: CASSRPGGGNTEAFF. CDR3 coding DNA: TGCGCCAGCAGCCGCCCCGGAGGGGGGAACACTGAAGCTTTCTTT.

The chain recombines TRBV12-5 with TRBJ1-1; D is undetermined. From germline, CDR1 is LGHNT and CDR2 FRNRAP. The CDR3 sequence is 11 residues long. V was trimmed by 2 bases and J by 8 bases, leaving 6 bases between them. The CDR3 sequence: CASGLLGEAFF. The CDR3 DNA sequence: TGTGCTAGTGGTTTGTTAGGAGAAGCTTTCTTT.

The chain links TRBV5-1 to TRBJ1-4, with 9 bases fitting TRBD1. The CDR3 contains 16 residues. The V and J ends lost 4 bases and 8 bases, in that order; junction bases with no gene match: 12. Germline-derived CDR1 and CDR2 are SGHRS and YFSETQ. CDR3 bases: TGCGCCAGCAGCCCGGGACAGGGCTTAATACACGAAAAACTGTTTTTT. It encodes CASSPGQGLIHEKLFF. Full variable domain (rest looked up from reference TRBV5-1 and TRBJ1-4): KAGVTQTPRYLIKTRGQQVTLSCSPISGHRSVSWYQQTPGQGLQFLFEYFSETQRNKGNFPGRFSGRQFSNSRSEMNVSTLELGDSALYLCASSPGQGLIHEKLFFGSGTQLSVL.

This rearrangement joins TRBV7-8 to TRBJ1-6; 9 bases are a match to TRBD1. The V gene end was trimmed by 1 base and the J gene end by 7 bases; junction bases not matched to a gene: 8. This CDR3 is built from 17 residues. Germline V gene data show CDR1 as SGHVS and CDR2 as FQNEAQ. CDR3 sequence reads: CASSLDLWDRANSPLHF. The DNA for the CDR3 is TGTGCCAGCAGCTTAGATCTATGGGACAGGGCAAATTCACCCCTCCACTTT.

This chain connects TRBV27 to TRBJ1-2; no clear D. V lost 0 bases, J lost 7 bases, and 18 bases lay in between. The length of the CDR3 is 16 residues. CDR1 MNHEY and CDR2 SMNVEV come from the germline V gene (reference sequence). DNA for the CDR3: TGTGCCAGCAGTTTATCGTTGGCAGGCCCGGGGAGTGGCTACACCTTC. Amino acid sequence: CASSLSLAGPGSGYTF.

The chain links TRBV10-3 to TRBJ2-3; D possibly corresponds to TRBD2 (6 bases). Looked up from germline, CDR1 is ENHRY and CDR2 is SYGVKD. V lost 2 bases, J lost 2 bases, and 17 bases lay in between. There are 17 residues in the CDR3. The CDR3 nucleotides are TGTGCCATCAGTGAGAGAAAACGGGGGACTCTCACAGATACGCAGTATTTT. Translated, it gives CAISERKRGTLTDTQYF.